The clone carrying this TCR beta chain turned up a few times. The antigen is undetermined. TCRdb reprocessed the reads with MiXCR, giving one entry per CDR3 protein. The table has approximately 110,000 distinct CDR3 sequences, less than 55% seen once. The data derive from a study of T cell repertoires in cytomegalovirus infection. Study-level background: The authors relied on CMV epitopes, both recently identified HLA-C-restricted and well-studied HLA-B-restricted. Indications came from public TCR beta signatures; they pointed to CMV infection and to a matching HLA type.

Points from the study as a whole: Predominance within the ex vivo response was attributable to HLA-C-restricted CMV-specific TCR beta clonotypes.

Between the trimmed V and J ends, which lost 4 bases and 3 bases, there was a span of 9 bases. Germline CDR1 is SGHVS and CDR2 is FNYEAQ. The CDR3 sequence is 14 residues long. The TCR was taken from a human donor in good health (CMV status not recorded). Some clones in this sample may be carry-over from other donors' samples. The starting material was CD8+ T cells from cultured PBMCs, obtained from culture after CMV antigen stimulation. The chain employs TRBV7-6 and TRBJ1-4; no clear D gene. The CDR3 is CASSSGVPNEKLFF. The CDR3 nucleotides read TGTGCCAGCAGCTCAGGAGTCCCTAATGAAAAACTGTTTTTT.